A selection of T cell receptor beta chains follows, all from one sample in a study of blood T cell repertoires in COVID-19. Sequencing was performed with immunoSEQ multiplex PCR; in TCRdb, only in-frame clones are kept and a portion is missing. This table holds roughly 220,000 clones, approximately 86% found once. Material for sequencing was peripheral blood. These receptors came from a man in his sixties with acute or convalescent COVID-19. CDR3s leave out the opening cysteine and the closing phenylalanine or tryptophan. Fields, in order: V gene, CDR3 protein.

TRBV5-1,ASATEAQETQY
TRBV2,ASSRDRGERNTIY
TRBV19,ASNLGGAIPYNEQF
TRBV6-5,ASSQGQGDQPQH
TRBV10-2,ASSEHAGQALAKNIQY
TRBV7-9,ASSLGTGGPNQPQH
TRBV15,ATSSWTGYGYT
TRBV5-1,ASSFDSNYGYT
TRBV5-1,ASRPGTGIYNEQF
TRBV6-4,ASSEQVENIQY
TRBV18,ASSPATGHTEAF
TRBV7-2,ASSLGGPSYEQY
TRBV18,ASSENGGPYNYGYT
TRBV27,ASSPRGGPLVANVLT
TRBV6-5,ASSRTGGTGELF
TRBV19,ASSPRVAGVQADTQY
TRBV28,ASSPGQNQPQH
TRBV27,ASSPRQGGAQQY
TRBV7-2,ASSARFSGGVGPDTQY
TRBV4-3,ASSQEGVGQGEETQY
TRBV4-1,ASSQRQGVNGYT
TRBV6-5,ASRATANTEAF
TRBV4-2,ASSQGGLAGEISTDTQY
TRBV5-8,ASSPRGGQLYEQY
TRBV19,ASSIATGGPLGTIY
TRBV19,ASSIFSGGVNEQF
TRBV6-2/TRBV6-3,ASSEGLAGLFPGTDTQY
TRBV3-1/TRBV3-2,ASSQGRGSGNTIY
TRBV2,ASSEEGLAVNEQF